The 20 T cell receptor beta chains below come from one sample, sequenced in a study of glioma-infiltrating T cells after dendritic cell vaccination. Here immunoSEQ multiplex PCR was the method, and the copy in TCRdb shows in-frame clones only, minus some. The sample contains about 95,000 clones, about 83% of which appear only once. The sample was blood, taken before dendritic cell vaccination. The source is a human donor with glioblastoma.

The gene calls are TRBV29-1 and TRBJ2-5; 12 bases align to TRBD2. The CDR3 contains 13 residues. Germline CDR1 reads SQVTM; CDR2 reads ANQGSEA. V was clipped by 7 bases and J by 5 bases; unmatched bases: 5. DNA for the CDR3: TGCAGCGGAGGACTAGCGGGGCACGAGACCCAGTACTTC. Residues: CSGGLAGHETQYF.

The J gene is TRBJ1-5, the V gene TRBV7-2, with TRBD1 as a possible D gene (6 bases). V was shortened by 5 bases and J by 3 bases, with 14 bases between the two germline ends. CDR1 and CDR2 (germline): SGHTA, FQGNSA. The CDR3 is made up of 15 amino acids. CDR3: CASSPSGQPNQPQHF. The CDR3 bases are TGTGCCAGCAGCCCCTCGGGACAACCCAATCAGCCCCAGCATTTT.

This clone was seen once. The chain couples TRBV5-1 to TRBJ2-7; a possible D gene is TRBD2 (5 bases). Trimming shortened V by 1 base and J by 0 bases, and 8 bases separated the two germline ends. There are 14 residues in the CDR3. Germline CDR1 reads SGHRS; CDR2 reads YFSETQ. The CDR3 DNA is TGCGCCAGCAGCTTGACGGGGTCCTCCTACGAGCAGTACTTC. This codes for CASSLTGSSYEQYF.

This rearrangement joins TRBV19 to TRBJ1-4; D ambiguous. V lost 1 base to trimming and J lost 7 bases, with 10 bases between them. This CDR3 region has 14 residues. Per germline, CDR1 LNHDA and CDR2 SQIVND (reference sequence). CDR3 DNA: TGTGCCAGTAGTATAGTTGGAGGCGGTGAAAAACTGTTTTTT. It encodes CASSIVGGGEKLFF.

This chain joins TRBV7-9 and TRBJ2-7; D possibly corresponds to TRBD1 (6 bases). The CDR3 has 13 amino acids. Germline V gives CDR1 SEHNR, CDR2 FQNEAQ (reference sequence). V was pared by 6 bases and J by 1 base, with 10 bases between. CDR3 sequence: CASSSRGSYEQYF. Here the CDR3 DNA reads TGTGCCAGCAGTTCCAGGGGTTCCTACGAGCAGTACTTC.

The chain recombines TRBV6-6 with TRBJ2-1; TRBD2 matches 8 bases. Germline CDR1 is MNHNY and CDR2 is SVGAGI (reference sequence). The ends lost 2 bases at V and 7 bases at J; junction bases unmatched: 10. This CDR3 has 16 amino acids. CDR3 loop: CASSYRTSGLRNEQFF. In nucleotides, the CDR3 is TGTGCCAGCAGTTACCGTACTAGCGGATTACGGAATGAGCAGTTCTTC.

This chain links TRBV2 with TRBJ1-5; 7 positions match TRBD1. The CDR3 is 14 residues long. V shed 6 bases, J shed 5 bases, and the junction held 7 bases outside the gene matches. Germline V lookup: CDR1 SNHLY, CDR2 FYNNEI. The CDR3 reads CASRSRQGDQPQHF. CDR3 nucleotides: TGTGCCAGCAGGTCTAGACAGGGCGATCAGCCCCAGCATTTT.

The sample holds one count of this clone. The gene calls are TRBV5-4 and TRBJ2-2; 10 bases agree with TRBD2. The J segment lost 0 bases and the V segment lost 1 base, leaving 3 bases of the junction unmatched. Germline V CDR1 and CDR2: SGHNT, YYREEE (reference sequence). This CDR3 comprises 17 residues. CDR3 nucleotides: TGTGCCAGCAGCTTGCGAACTAGCGGGACGAACACCGGGGAGCTGTTTTTT. Amino acids: CASSLRTSGTNTGELFF. Using reference TRBV5-4 and TRBJ2-2 for the parts outside the CDR3, the full variable domain is ETGVTQSPTHLIKTRGQQVTLRCSSQSGHNTVSWYQQALGQGPQFIFQYYREEENGRGNFPPRFSGLQFPNYSSELNVNALELDDSALYLCASSLRTSGTNTGELFFGEGSRLTVL.

This clone was seen once. This chain connects TRBV19 to TRBJ2-7, with TRBD1 matching 11 bases. The germline V gene has CDR1 LNHDA and CDR2 SQIVND (reference sequence). This CDR3 contains 15 residues. V was pared by 5 bases and J by 4 bases, with 7 bases of the junction left unmatched. The CDR3 bases are TGTGCCAGTAGTGGCCGGGACAGGGGGACTTACGAGCAGTACTTC. It translates to CASSGRDRGTYEQYF.

This chain uses TRBV25-1 with TRBJ2-5; TRBD2 matches 9 bases. This CDR3 is built from 15 residues. Germline V lookup: CDR1 MGHDK, CDR2 SYGVNS. The J segment lost 5 bases and the V segment lost 5 bases, leaving 9 bases of the junction unmatched. CDR3 DNA sequence: TGTGCCAGCAGTCCCTCGGGACTAGCAATTGAGACCCAGTACTTC. Translating gives CASSPSGLAIETQYF.

The J gene is TRBJ1-2, the V gene TRBV6-1; 11 bases are shared with TRBD1. The CDR3 spans 15 residues. Trimming cost V 2 bases and J 4 bases; bases outside gene matches: 3. CDR1 and CDR2 from the germline V gene are MNHNS and SASEGT. Here the CDR3 reads CASSETGTGGYGYTF. DNA for the CDR3: TGTGCCAGCAGTGAAACCGGGACAGGGGGCTATGGCTACACCTTC.

The chain is built from TRBV5-1 and TRBJ1-2; TRBD1 is a possible D gene (5 bases). V dropped 3 bases and J dropped 4 bases, with 10 bases sitting between them. Germline assignment: CDR1 SGHRS and CDR2 YFSETQ. This CDR3 spans 13 amino acids. In DNA, the CDR3 is TGCGCCAGCAGCTCTTCAGGGATCTATGGCTACACCTTC. The encoded protein is CASSSSGIYGYTF. Based on the CDR3 plus reference TRBV5-1 and TRBJ1-2, the full variable domain is KAGVTQTPRYLIKTRGQQVTLSCSPISGHRSVSWYQQTPGQGLQFLFEYFSETQRNKGNFPGRFSGRQFSNSRSEMNVSTLELGDSALYLCASSSSGIYGYTFGSGTRLTVV.

The J gene is TRBJ2-3, the V gene TRBV7-3; D not resolved. Trimming left V 1 base short and J 4 bases short, with 9 bases between. This CDR3 is built from 14 residues. Per the germline V gene, CDR1 is SGHTA and CDR2 is FQGTGA. The CDR3 reads CASSLSFSSDTQYF. In nucleotides, the CDR3 is TGTGCCAGCAGCTTAAGTTTCTCTTCAGATACGCAGTATTTT. The variable domain in full, with the rest retrieved from reference TRBV7-3 and TRBJ2-3, is GAGVSQTPSNKVTEKGKYVELRCDPISGHTALYWYRQSLGQGPEFLIYFQGTGAADDSGLPNDRFFAVRPEGSVSTLKIQRTERGDSAVYLCASSLSFSSDTQYFGPGTRLTVL.

The rearrangement links TRBV2 to TRBJ2-5; TRBD1 agrees at 10 bases. The DNA end favors TRBJ2-7, so the J call may be wrong. The CDR3 sequence is 14 residues long. Germline values: CDR1 SNHLY, CDR2 FYNNEI. The CDR3, as DNA: TGTGCCAGCAGTTGGGGACAGGGGCCCTACGAGCAGTACTTC. Translation gives CASSWGQGPYEQYF.

The rearrangement links TRBV19 to TRBJ2-7; 12 bases map to TRBD2. Germline V gene data show CDR1 as LNHDA and CDR2 as SQIVND (reference sequence). J was trimmed by 4 bases and V by 3 bases; bases with no gene match: 4. The CDR3 length is 15 residues. The CDR3 region has the DNA TGTGCCAGTAGTATGACTAGCGGGGGACCTTACGAGCAGTACTTC. This translates into CASSMTSGGPYEQYF.

The chain carries TRBV14 and TRBJ2-1; 14 bases align to TRBD2. Per the germline V gene, CDR1 is SGHDN and CDR2 is FVKESK. J gave up 0 bases and V 6 bases, and 4 bases lay outside the gene matches. The CDR3 has 17 residues. CDR3 in DNA: TGTGCCAGCAGGGAAGGACTAGCGGGAGGCTCCTACAATGAGCAGTTCTTC. Translating gives CASREGLAGGSYNEQFF.

This sequence joins TRBV19 and TRBJ1-3; possible D gene TRBD1, 5 bases. CDR3 length: 14 amino acids. V lost 7 bases and J lost 4, with 14 bases in between. The germline V gene has CDR1 LNHDA and CDR2 SQIVND (reference sequence). CDR3 region: CASTQSGIGNTIYF. CDR3 coding DNA: TGTGCCAGTACCCAGTCAGGGATAGGAAACACCATATATTTT.

This rearrangement joins TRBV4-1 to TRBJ1-4, with 10 bases matching TRBD1. The junction had 7 bases not matched to a gene; V was cut back by 4 bases and J by 8 bases. Germline values: CDR1 MGHRA, CDR2 YSYEKL. The CDR3 extends over 15 amino acids. The CDR3 coding sequence is TGCGCCAGCAGCCCTCGACAGGGGGCGGCGGAAAAACTGTTTTTT. It yields the protein CASSPRQGAAEKLFF.

This chain connects TRBV4-1 to TRBJ2-2; tentative D call: TRBD1 (6 bases). CDR1 MGHRA and CDR2 YSYEKL come from the germline V gene. This CDR3 has 18 amino acids. Trimming pared 0 bases from V and 7 bases from J, leaving 21 bases between. The CDR3 reads CASSQEGLGGWGGGELFF. The CDR3 DNA sequence: TGCGCCAGCAGCCAAGAGGGTTTAGGGGGTTGGGGCGGCGGGGAGCTGTTTTTT.

This chain links TRBV7-3 with TRBJ1-2, with D hard to call. Trimming removed 5 bases at V and 8 bases at J, with 12 bases between. The germline V gene encodes CDR1 SGHTA and CDR2 FQGTGA. The CDR3 totals 12 residues. CDR3 coding DNA: TGTGCCAGCAGCCCTTCTGGAGGGGGCTACACCTTC. This codes for CASSPSGGGYTF.